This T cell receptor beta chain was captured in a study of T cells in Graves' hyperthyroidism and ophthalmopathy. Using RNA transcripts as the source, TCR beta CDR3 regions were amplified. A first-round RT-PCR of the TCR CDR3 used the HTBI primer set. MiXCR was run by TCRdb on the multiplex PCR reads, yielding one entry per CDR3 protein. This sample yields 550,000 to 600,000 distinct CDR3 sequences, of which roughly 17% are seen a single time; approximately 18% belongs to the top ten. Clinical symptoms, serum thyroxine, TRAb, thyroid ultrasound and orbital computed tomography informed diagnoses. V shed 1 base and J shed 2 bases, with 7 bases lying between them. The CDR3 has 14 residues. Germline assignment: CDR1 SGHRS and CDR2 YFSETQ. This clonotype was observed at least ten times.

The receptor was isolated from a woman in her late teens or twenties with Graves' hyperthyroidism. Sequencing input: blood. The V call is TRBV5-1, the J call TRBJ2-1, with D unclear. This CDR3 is CASSLRAAYNEQFF. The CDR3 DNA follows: TGCGCCAGCAGCTTGCGGGCTGCCTACAATGAGCAGTTCTTC.